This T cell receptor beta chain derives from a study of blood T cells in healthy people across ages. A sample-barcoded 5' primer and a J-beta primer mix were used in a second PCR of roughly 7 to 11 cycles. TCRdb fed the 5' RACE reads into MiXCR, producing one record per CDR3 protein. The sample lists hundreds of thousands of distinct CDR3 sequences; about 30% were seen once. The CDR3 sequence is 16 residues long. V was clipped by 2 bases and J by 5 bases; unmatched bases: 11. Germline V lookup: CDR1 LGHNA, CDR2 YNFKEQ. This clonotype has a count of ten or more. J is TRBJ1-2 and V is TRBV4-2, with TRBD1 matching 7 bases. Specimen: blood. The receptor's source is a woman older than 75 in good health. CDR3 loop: CASSQLATGSLYGYTF. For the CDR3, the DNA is TGTGCCAGCAGCCAACTTGCGACAGGGTCTCTTTATGGCTACACCTTC.